This TCR beta chain was recovered during a study of early T cells in non-severe SARS-CoV-2 infection. Study-wide results and caveats: VDJdb-based annotation leaned toward anti-spike CD8 responses and missed private and CD4 specificities.

This clonotype was picked up a small number of times. The antigen is unknown. TCRdb itself ran the 5' RACE reads through MiXCR, one entry per CDR3 protein. The repertoire holds tens of thousands of distinct CDR3 sequences, 12% seen once, with around 7% in the top ten. This receptor was identified in an adult who was a healthcare worker with PCR-confirmed SARS-CoV-2 infection or an uninfected control (not recorded which). Sequencing used whole blood.

As DNA, the CDR3 is TGTGCCAGCGCCGTAGGGCTAGCGGGAACTGGGGCCAACGTCCTGACTTTC. This encodes CASAVGLAGTGANVLTF. The rearrangement uses TRBV9 and TRBJ2-6; TRBD2 agrees at 9 bases. Germline V gene lookup returns CDR1 SGDLS and CDR2 YYNGEE. This CDR3 contains 17 residues. Trimming cost V 7 bases and J 2 bases; bases outside gene matches: 10.